Reported below is one T cell receptor beta chain. This entry is derived from a study of blood T cell repertoires in COVID-19. Study-wide background: Some COVID-19 samples were acute and others convalescent; all came from the United States, Italy and Spain. PBMCs, B-cell-depleted T cells, or T cells were the source of the cDNA or gDNA that made up the material.

There are 13 residues in the CDR3. Germline V gives CDR1 SGHTA, CDR2 FQGNSA. Trimming left V 3 bases short and J 8 bases short, with 13 bases between. It was during active infection that Seattle patients were enrolled and then longitudinally followed. In the source study's methods: The assay estimated nucleated cells by amplifying reference gene primers. Here immunoSEQ multiplex PCR was the method, and the copy in TCRdb shows in-frame clones only, minus some. Clone size and V and J calls were adopted from that table, with D and trimming inferred from the DNA. The sample lists almost 200,000 clones, around four fifths occurring once.

This sequence originates from a man between 60 and 70 years old with COVID-19, enrolled during active disease. The rearrangement joins TRBV7-2 to TRBJ1-2; D not resolved. Sequenced sample: peripheral blood. The CDR3 sequence is CASSFGLKYGYTF. In DNA, the CDR3 is TGTGCCAGCAGCTTTGGGCTCAAATACGGCTACACCTTC. Drawing the rest from reference TRBV7-2 and TRBJ1-2, the complete variable domain is GAGVSQSPSNKVTEKGKDVELRCDPISGHTALYWYRQSLGQGLEFLIYFQGNSAPDKSGLPSDRFSAERTGGSVSTLTIQRTQQEDSAVYLCASSFGLKYGYTFGSGTRLTVV.